A single sample is the source of the 31 T cell receptor beta chains below, sequenced in a study of T cells in Graves' hyperthyroidism and ophthalmopathy. Amplified regions were TCR beta CDR3 sequences from RNA transcripts. The TCR CDR3 was amplified in a first-round RT-PCR using the HTBI primer set. MiXCR, applied by TCRdb to the multiplex PCR reads, yields one record per CDR3 protein. This sample has about 300,000 distinct CDR3 sequences, with roughly 15% found just once. The sample consisted of blood. These receptors were collected from a man aged 30 to 45 with Graves' hyperthyroidism.

This sequence joins TRBV7-9 and TRBJ2-7, with D maybe TRBD1 (5 bases). Trimming shortened V by 6 bases and J by 3 bases, and 12 bases separated the two germline ends. The length of the CDR3 is 13 residues. CDR1 is SEHNR and CDR2 is FQNEAQ in the germline V gene (reference sequence). CDR3 sequence reads: CASSPVQGYEQYF. CDR3 nucleotides: TGTGCCAGCAGTCCAGTGCAGGGCTACGAGCAGTACTTC.

The sample holds many counts of this clonotype. J is TRBJ2-1 and V is TRBV24-1; D may be TRBD1 or TRBD2 (7 bases each). The CDR3 is 14 residues long. CDR1 is KGHDR and CDR2 is SFDVKD in the germline V gene. V lost 12 bases, J lost 2 bases, and 16 bases lay in between. CDR3 region: CAAGAGGPYNEQFF. CDR3 bases: TGTGCCGCGGGGGCAGGGGGACCCTACAATGAGCAGTTCTTC.

The chain combines TRBV27 with TRBJ2-2, with D tentatively TRBD2 (6 bases). This CDR3 has 17 amino acids. The V and J ends lost 4 bases and 0 bases respectively, with 15 bases between them. CDR1 is MNHEY and CDR2 is SMNVEV in the germline V gene (reference sequence). CDR3 bases: TGTGCCAGCAGTTCCCCCTCGGGAGCCTCGAACACCGGGGAGCTGTTTTTT. It codes for CASSSPSGASNTGELFF.

This clonotype was found many times. The rearrangement joins TRBV5-1 to TRBJ1-1; maybe TRBD1 (6 bases). Per germline, CDR1 SGHRS and CDR2 YFSETQ. Trimming took off 4 bases at V and 0 bases at J, with 16 bases between the two ends. CDR3 length equals 16 residues. The DNA of the CDR3 is TGCGCCAGCAGCCCGGGGGGCGGCAGGGTGAACACTGAAGCTTTCTTT. Translated: CASSPGGGRVNTEAFF.

This clonotype appeared many times. The chain has TRBV30 and TRBJ2-7; D may be TRBD1 (6 bases). The CDR3 runs 15 residues. V was trimmed by 2 bases and J by 0 bases, leaving 14 bases between them. Germline CDR1 GTSNPN, CDR2 SVGIG (reference sequence). CDR3 in amino acids: CAWSTGTRSSYEQYF. The CDR3 nucleotides are TGTGCCTGGAGTACCGGGACACGGAGCTCCTACGAGCAGTACTTC.

Here the CDR3 DNA reads TGTGCCAGCAGTGAGGGCCTCCGAGAGACCCAGTACTTC. Its translation is CASSEGLRETQYF. The rearrangement uses TRBV6-1 and TRBJ2-5; no clear D gene. The CDR3 covers 13 residues. The germline V gene encodes CDR1 MNHNS and CDR2 SASEGT. V dropped 3 bases and J dropped 4 bases, with 9 bases sitting between them.

This clonotype was seen ten or more times. The chain joins TRBV12-3 or TRBV12-4 to TRBJ2-1, with 8 bases fitting TRBD2. V was pared by 7 bases and J by 2 bases, with 7 bases of the junction left unmatched. The CDR3 runs to 15 residues. In nucleotides, the CDR3 is TGTGCCAGCACCTCTTTTAGCGGGGCCTACAATGAGCAGTTCTTC. It specifies CASTSFSGAYNEQFF.

Points on this clonotype: A much larger clone differs by one base, so this may be a read error. The chain has TRBV20-1 and TRBJ2-7; 9 nucleotides align to TRBD2. Germline assignment: CDR1 DFQATT and CDR2 SNEGSKA (reference sequence). The CDR3 sequence is 14 residues long. CDR3 sequence reads: CSAREPLAGNERYF. DNA for the CDR3: TGCAGTGCTAGAGAGCCCCTAGCGGGAAACGAGCGGTACTTC.

V usage is TRBV30 and J usage is TRBJ2-7; D not certain. The germline CDR1 and CDR2 sequences are GTSNPN and SVGIG (reference sequence). This CDR3 region has 12 residues. Between the trimmed V and J ends, which lost 3 bases and 6 bases, there was a span of 12 bases. The DNA of the CDR3 is TGTGCCTGGAGCGGTAGGGTGAGCGAGCAGTACTTC. It specifies CAWSGRVSEQYF. Using reference TRBV30 and TRBJ2-7 for the parts outside the CDR3, the full variable domain is SQTIHQWPATLVQPVGSPLSLECTVEGTSNPNLYWYRQAAGRGLQLLFYSVGIGQISSEVPQNLSASRPQDRQFILSSKKLLLSDSGFYLCAWSGRVSEQYFGPGTRLTVT.

This clonotype was recorded at least ten times. V usage is TRBV12-3 or TRBV12-4 and J usage is TRBJ1-3, with a weak D call TRBD1 (5 bases). The CDR3 length is 13 residues. V lost 11 bases, J lost 0 bases, and 11 bases lay in between. The CDR3 DNA is TGTGCCGGGGCCCAAAACTCTGGAAACACCATATATTTT. Amino acid sequence: CAGAQNSGNTIYF.

This clonotype was counted between two and nine times. The gene calls are TRBV5-6 and TRBJ2-1; 9 bases agree with TRBD1. Germline V gene lookup returns CDR1 SGHDT and CDR2 YYEEEE. The trim removed 1 base at V and 4 bases at J, leaving 3 bases unmatched. This CDR3 comprises 15 residues. The CDR3 DNA is TGTGCCAGCAGCTTGCCCGGGACAGGGTACAATGAGCAGTTCTTC. Amino acids: CASSLPGTGYNEQFF.

There are a few counts of this clonotype. The chain recombines TRBV5-1 with TRBJ2-2, with TRBD2 as a possible D gene (6 bases). The V end was cut by 2 bases, the J end by 4 bases, with 12 bases between. Germline CDR1 reads SGHRS; CDR2 reads YFSETQ. The CDR3 is 15 residues long. The DNA for the CDR3 is TGCGCCAGCAGCTTATCACTAGCTGCCACCGGGGAGCTGTTTTTT. Its protein product is CASSLSLAATGELFF.

This clonotype was detected many times. The chain has TRBV18 and TRBJ2-3; 7 bases match TRBD1. V was clipped by 3 bases and J by 1 base; unmatched bases: 4. CDR1 is KGHSH, CDR2 LQKENI, per germline. CDR3 length: 15 residues. The CDR3 DNA is TGTGCCAGCTCACCTGGGACAGTACGCACAGATACGCAGTATTTT. This sequence encodes CASSPGTVRTDTQYF.

Many counts were recorded for this clonotype. The chain couples TRBV7-2 to TRBJ2-2; D uncertain. Germline CDR1 and CDR2: SGHTA and FQGNSA. Trimming cost V 6 bases and J 3 bases, with 11 bases left between them. CDR3 size: 14 residues. In DNA, the CDR3 is TGTGCCAGCAGTCGCGACACGCACACCGGGGAGCTGTTTTTT. Protein sequence: CASSRDTHTGELFF. The full variable domain, completed using reference TRBV7-2 and TRBJ2-2, is GAGVSQSPSNKVTEKGKDVELRCDPISGHTALYWYRQSLGQGLEFLIYFQGNSAPDKSGLPSDRFSAERTGGSVSTLTIQRTQQEDSAVYLCASSRDTHTGELFFGEGSRLTVL.

The sample holds many counts of this clonotype. This sequence joins TRBV28 and TRBJ2-7; D not resolved. Germline CDR1 is MDHEN and CDR2 is SYDVKM. The CDR3 has 17 residues. Trimming removed 5 bases from V and 2 bases from J, with 22 bases in between. The CDR3 bases are TGTGCCAGCAGTCTCCTCGTCGAGACAAGTCCCGCCTACGAGCAGTACTTC. Its protein product is CASSLLVETSPAYEQYF.

Ten or more counts support this clonotype. J is TRBJ1-3 and V is TRBV3-1; tentative D call: TRBD1 (6 bases). The CDR3 covers 17 residues. Germline V gene data show CDR1 as LGHDT and CDR2 as YNNKEL (reference sequence). The ends were cut back, 0 bases at V and 0 bases at J, with 12 bases in the middle. The CDR3 DNA reads as TGTGCCAGCAGCCAAGAGGACAGCCTTAGCTCTGGAAACACCATATATTTT. Encoded protein: CASSQEDSLSSGNTIYF.

In this sample, this clonotype turned up many times. CDR3 coding DNA: TGTGCCAGCAGCTCCCAGGGGGCGGGAGATACGCAGTATTTT. Translation gives CASSSQGAGDTQYF. This chain links TRBV5-4 with TRBJ2-3; 8 bases are shared with TRBD1. Germline values: CDR1 SGHNT, CDR2 YYREEE (reference sequence). V shed 3 bases and J 5 bases; nucleotides not matched to a gene: 5. This CDR3 is built from 14 residues.

In the case of this clonotype: A much larger clone sits a single nucleotide away, making a read error possible. The rearrangement links TRBV20-1 to TRBJ1-2, with D possibly being TRBD1 (5 bases). Trimming took off 8 bases at V and 2 bases at J, with 18 bases between the two ends. This CDR3 region has 14 residues. CDR1 DFQATT and CDR2 SNEGSKA come from the germline V gene (reference sequence). CDR3 loop: CSTNTDKGNYGYTF. CDR3 DNA sequence: TGCAGTACCAATACGGACAAGGGGAACTATGGCTACACCTTC.

In its sample, this clonotype was seen many times. The V gene is TRBV7-2, the J gene TRBJ2-3; 7 bases align to TRBD2. The CDR3 totals 15 residues. Germline lookup yields CDR1 SGHTA and CDR2 FQGNSA. The V and J ends lost 5 bases and 1 base, in that order; junction bases with no gene match: 6. CDR3 in DNA: TGTGCCAGCAGCCCTACGGGAGGCCGCACAGATACGCAGTATTTT. Protein sequence: CASSPTGGRTDTQYF. Drawing the rest from reference TRBV7-2 and TRBJ2-3, the complete variable domain is GAGVSQSPSNKVTEKGKDVELRCDPISGHTALYWYRQSLGQGLEFLIYFQGNSAPDKSGLPSDRFSAERTGGSVSTLTIQRTQQEDSAVYLCASSPTGGRTDTQYFGPGTRLTVL.

This chain connects TRBV27 to TRBJ1-5, with D hard to call. CDR1 is MNHEY and CDR2 is SMNVEV in the germline V gene (reference sequence). CDR3 size: 13 residues. The ends were cut back, 6 bases at V and 7 bases at J, with 13 bases in the middle. CDR3 residues: CASRSSSLQPQHF. As DNA, the CDR3 is TGTGCCAGCAGATCTTCCTCTCTGCAGCCCCAGCATTTT.

The rearrangement uses TRBV15 and TRBJ1-1, with TRBD1 as a possible D gene (6 bases). Germline lookup yields CDR1 LNHNV and CDR2 YYDKDF (reference sequence). This CDR3 contains 16 residues. Trimming stripped 0 bases from V and 3 bases from J, with 14 bases between. The CDR3 DNA reads as TGTGCCACCAGCAGAGATTCGGGGGGCCTGGACACTGAAGCTTTCTTT. Protein sequence: CATSRDSGGLDTEAFF.

At least ten counts were recorded for this clonotype. The chain has TRBV12-3 or TRBV12-4 and TRBJ2-3; D possibly corresponds to TRBD2 (6 bases). V lost 8 bases and J 1 base, leaving 16 bases between the germline ends. The CDR3 is made up of 15 amino acids. The CDR3: CASLSAGVGTDTQYF. CDR3 sequence (DNA): TGTGCCAGCCTATCAGCGGGCGTAGGCACAGATACGCAGTATTTT.

The chain carries TRBV6-1 and TRBJ1-2; no clear D gene. The V gene lost 4 bases and the J gene lost 7 bases, with 10 bases spanning the gap. The CDR3 runs to 12 residues. Germline loops: CDR1 MNHNS, CDR2 SASEGT. The CDR3 is CASSVGLSGYTF. The CDR3 DNA reads TGTGCCAGCAGTGTGGGATTATCTGGCTACACCTTC.

This rearrangement joins TRBV7-2 to TRBJ2-2; 7 positions agree with TRBD2. In germline, CDR1 is SGHTA, CDR2 FQGNSA. V dropped 1 base and J dropped 3; count of bases not matched to a gene: 2. This CDR3 has 15 residues. CDR3 protein: CASSLGGSYTGELFF. CDR3 DNA sequence: TGTGCCAGCAGCTTAGGCGGGAGTTACACCGGGGAGCTGTTTTTT. Filled out from reference TRBV7-2 and TRBJ2-2, the complete variable domain reads GAGVSQSPSNKVTEKGKDVELRCDPISGHTALYWYRQSLGQGLEFLIYFQGNSAPDKSGLPSDRFSAERTGGSVSTLTIQRTQQEDSAVYLCASSLGGSYTGELFFGEGSRLTVL.

The chain links TRBV20-1 to TRBJ2-1, with 9 bases identical to TRBD2. CDR3 length: 14 residues. Trimming took 6 bases from V and 5 from J; bases not matched to a gene: 8. In germline, CDR1 is DFQATT, CDR2 SNEGSKA (reference sequence). DNA of the CDR3: TGCAGTGCCCGGCGGGAGGGCCTTAACAATGAGCAGTTCTTC. This translates into CSARREGLNNEQFF.

This clonotype was found many times. V usage is TRBV9 and J usage is TRBJ2-3; no definite D call. Per germline, CDR1 SGDLS and CDR2 YYNGEE. The CDR3 spans 12 residues. Trimming removed 4 bases at V and 2 bases at J, with 5 bases between. This CDR3 is CASSPNTDTQYF. The CDR3 bases are TGTGCCAGCAGCCCCAACACAGATACGCAGTATTTT.

J is TRBJ2-1 and V is TRBV7-3; 9 bases align to TRBD2. The CDR3 is 16 amino acids. Germline loops: CDR1 SGHTA, CDR2 FQGTGA. V trimming: 1 base; J trimming: 4 bases; junction bases outside the gene matches: 5. CDR3 loop: CASSLMAGGSYNEQFF. The CDR3 nucleotides read TGTGCCAGCAGCTTAATGGCGGGAGGGTCGTACAATGAGCAGTTCTTC.

This clonotype was counted at least ten times. V usage is TRBV20-1 and J usage is TRBJ2-3, with D unclear. V was pared by 4 bases and J by 4 bases, with 12 bases between. Germline values: CDR1 DFQATT, CDR2 SNEGSKA (reference sequence). CDR3 length: 13 residues. The CDR3 DNA reads as TGCAGTGCTACCCGTTGGGCGGCAGATACGCAGTATTTT. Translation: CSATRWAADTQYF.

The rearrangement uses TRBV6-1 and TRBJ1-2; D ambiguous. Trimming took off 2 bases at V and 2 bases at J, with 21 bases between the two ends. The CDR3 extends over 18 amino acids. Germline loops: CDR1 MNHNS, CDR2 SASEGT. CDR3 nucleotides: TGTGCCAGCAGTGAATTAATTCTACGGATCAGAAAAAACTATGGCTACACCTTC. Translating gives CASSELILRIRKNYGYTF.

The CDR3 is CASSDGQAYVRNIQYF. As DNA, the CDR3 is TGTGCCAGTAGTGACGGACAGGCCTACGTAAGAAACATTCAGTACTTC. The gene calls are TRBV19 and TRBJ2-4, with 7 nucleotides matching TRBD1. V lost 5 bases to trimming and J lost 6 bases; unmatched junction nucleotides: 13. Germline V gene lookup returns CDR1 LNHDA and CDR2 SQIVND (reference sequence). The CDR3 contains 16 residues.

This rearrangement joins TRBV28 to TRBJ1-5; no clear D. The CDR3 is 17 residues long. Germline values: CDR1 MDHEN, CDR2 SYDVKM. Trimming shortened V by 3 bases and J by 0 bases, and 15 bases separated the two germline ends. The CDR3 region is CASSLAVPGYSNQPQHF. For the CDR3, the DNA is TGTGCCAGCAGTTTGGCGGTGCCGGGATATAGCAATCAGCCCCAGCATTTT.